This paragraph reports one T cell receptor beta chain. What this receptor recognizes is not known. No quality values exist for individual bases; no much larger clone is one base distant. The data were taken from a study of somatic mutations in cytotoxic T cells in rheumatoid arthritis (dated by TCRdb to 2015 to 2018). Some background on the complete study: Right after diagnosis and prior to the start of any treatment, approximately 30 ml EDTA of peripheral blood was drawn from patients. To characterize clonality, the study used TCRB deep sequencing while asking whether somatic mutations are carried by expanded CD8+ T-cell clones in newly diagnosed, untreated rheumatoid arthritis. Median age was essentially the same in the patient group and the control group. TCRB deep sequencing covered some 60 patients with rheumatoid arthritis along with 15 to 20 healthy controls. Some V beta antibody-stained T-cell populations were flow-sorted on a FACSAria II or Sony SH800 at nearly 100% purity, and sorted V beta1+ cells also underwent TCRB sequencing.

Findings and caveats that apply to the study as a whole: In 8 out of 65 patients, more than 20% of CD8+ cells belonged to the largest CD8+ clone, while several identical CD8+ TCRB sequences were shared between blood and synovial fluid. There was no significant difference in CD8+ T-cell clonality between rheumatoid arthritis patients and age-matched healthy controls. In patients, CD8+ clonality rose with age (Spearman r of about 0.53), which was not the case in healthy controls. The expanded CD8+ clones had unknown antigen targets, and not appearing in virus-specific databases did not rule out that they were virus-specific. The slight TRBV07 underrepresentation in patients was not adjusted for multiple comparisons.

Sequencing of TCRB CDR3 was done on genomic DNA with the immunoSEQ assay. Concerning the study's data processing: When patient CD8+ clones exceeding 1% were checked against published virus-specific TCRB sequences, only a few matched. Only productive TCRB rearrangements were included in the analyses. A clone was defined by a unique TCRB CDR3 sequence, and clonality was computed as a productive clonality index based on Shannon entropy. Repertoire overlap between two samples was calculated from the template counts of each clone relative to total templates per sample. V-gene usage from TCRB sequencing and V-gene usage measured by flow cytometry were correlated (Spearman r of around 0.6). TCRdb stores this immuneACCESS table with in-frame sequences only. Part of the clones is absent; in the studies checked, under half of the shortfall reflects unresolved V genes, and no reason is known for the rest. V and J calls and clone size are copied from that table; D and trimming were computed from the DNA. This sample gives about 17,000 clones in total; almost 85% of them show up just once. Together, the top ten hold about 10% of the sample.

CD4+ and CD8+ cells were isolated by positive magnetic bead selection on an AutoMACS, and purity was checked by flow cytometry. A TCR V beta antibody panel was used in flow cytometry to screen first for clonal expansions, which were then characterized by TCRB deep sequencing of sorted CD8+ fractions. Isolation of peripheral blood mononuclear cells was done through Ficoll-Paque PLUS density gradient separation. DNA was extracted from CD4-enriched, CD8-enriched or PBMC samples with Nucleospin Tissue or Tissue XS kits and quantified with a Qubit 2.0 fluorometer. Unmatched junction bases come to 6, with V trimmed by 5 bases and J by 4 bases. The CDR1 and CDR2 encoded by the germline V gene (reference sequence) are LNHDA and SQIVND. The CDR3 covers 14 residues, taking in both the cysteine and the phenylalanine. Only the CDR3 DNA is retained, 42 bases long and in frame from the first base.

Sequencing used CD8+ T cells sorted from blood. This clonotype was obtained from an adult with rheumatoid arthritis. In this chain, TRBV19 is recombined with TRBJ1-1; 8 bases in the middle match TRBD1. CDR3 reads: CASSPTGGITEAFF. The sequenced DNA: TGTGCCAGTAGTCCTACAGGGGGGATCACTGAAGCTTTCTTT.